One and the same sample provided the 14 T cell receptor beta chains below, sequenced in a study of T cells in Graves' hyperthyroidism and ophthalmopathy. TCR beta CDR3 regions were amplified from RNA. RT-PCR in the first round (using the HTBI primer set) targeted the TCR CDR3. In TCRdb, the multiplex PCR reads were re-called with MiXCR into one record per CDR3 protein. The sample has some 770,000 distinct CDR3 sequences; less than 20% are singletons. Sequenced material: blood. Receptor source: a man between 18 and 29 years old with Graves' hyperthyroidism.

The sample holds many counts of this clonotype. The gene calls are TRBV11-2 and TRBJ1-2; a possible D gene is TRBD1 (6 bases). Germline V CDR1 and CDR2: SGHAT, FQNNGV. This CDR3 has 13 residues. V was pared by 6 bases and J by 3 bases, with 11 bases between. As DNA, the CDR3 is TGTGCCAGCAGGGATTCAGGGGACTATGGCTACACCTTC. It encodes CASRDSGDYGYTF.

The chain couples TRBV15 to TRBJ1-1; D gene ambiguous. CDR3 length equals 13 residues. Germline CDR1 LNHNV, CDR2 YYDKDF (reference sequence). Trimming cost V 4 bases and J 0 bases, with 6 bases left between them. This CDR3 is CATSTPLNTEAFF. CDR3 DNA: TGTGCCACCAGCACCCCGTTGAACACTGAAGCTTTCTTT.

To note about this clonotype: At one end the junction does not follow the germline gene, possibly because of a read error. This rearrangement joins TRBV30 to TRBJ1-2, with a tentative D call TRBD1 (6 bases). The germline V gene encodes CDR1 GTSNPN and CDR2 SVGIG (reference sequence). This CDR3 region has 12 residues. CDR3 residues: CVWRDTIYGYTF. The CDR3 nucleotides are TGTGTCTGGCGGGACACGATCTATGGCTACACCTTC.

This clonotype was detected ten times or more. V usage is TRBV9 and J usage is TRBJ1-5, with D unresolved. This CDR3 is 15 amino acids long. Germline V gene sequence: CDR1 SGDLS, CDR2 YYNGEE. Trimming removed 4 bases from V and 8 bases from J, with 19 bases in between. Here the CDR3 reads CASSTHPSRSKPQHF. CDR3 nucleotides: TGTGCCAGCAGCACCCACCCGTCGCGGAGCAAGCCCCAGCATTTT.

This clonotype was seen at least ten times. The chain is built from TRBV12-3 or TRBV12-4 and TRBJ2-7; the D gene could be TRBD1 or TRBD2 (5 bases each). Trimming stripped 1 base from V and 7 bases from J, with 14 bases between. The CDR3 has 14 amino acids. The CDR3 region is CASSLGPRAGEQYF. The DNA for the CDR3 is TGTGCCAGCAGTTTAGGCCCGAGGGCAGGGGAGCAGTACTTC.

The chain joins TRBV19 to TRBJ2-2, with D unresolved. In germline, CDR1 is LNHDA, CDR2 SQIVND (reference sequence). V lost 5 bases and J lost 2, with 15 bases in between. This CDR3 has 16 residues. The DNA for the CDR3 is TGTGCCAGTAGTCCCCTCGACGGGTATAACACCGGGGAGCTGTTTTTT. Amino acids: CASSPLDGYNTGELFF. Supplemented by reference TRBV19 and TRBJ2-2, the full variable domain reads DGGITQSPKYLFRKEGQNVTLSCEQNLNHDAMYWYRQDPGQGLRLIYYSQIVNDFQKGDIAEGYSVSREKKESFPLTVTSAQKNPTAFYLCASSPLDGYNTGELFFGEGSRLTVL.

This clonotype appeared many times. V and J are TRBV30 and TRBJ2-3; the match to TRBD2 covers 7 bases. The J segment lost 0 bases and the V segment lost 4 bases, leaving 7 bases of the junction unmatched. The CDR3 covers 15 residues. Germline V lookup: CDR1 GTSNPN, CDR2 SVGIG (reference sequence). Here the CDR3 DNA reads TGTGCCTGGACCGACCCGGGACTAAGCACAGATACGCAGTATTTT. Its translation is CAWTDPGLSTDTQYF.

At least ten counts were recorded for this clonotype. CDR3 in amino acids: CASSKLAGADTQYF. CDR3 DNA: TGTGCCAGCAGTAAGCTGGCGGGCGCAGATACGCAGTATTTT. The chain couples TRBV28 to TRBJ2-3, with a tentative D call TRBD2 (5 bases). The V and J ends lost 5 bases and 4 bases respectively, with 13 bases between them. The CDR3 is 14 residues long. Germline loops: CDR1 MDHEN, CDR2 SYDVKM. The variable domain in full, completed from reference TRBV28 and TRBJ2-3, reads DVKVTQSSRYLVKRTGEKVFLECVQDMDHENMFWYRQDPGLGLRLIYFSYDVKMKEKGDIPEGYSVSREKKERFSLILESASTNQTSMYLCASSKLAGADTQYFGPGTRLTVL.

The V gene is TRBV6-1, the J gene TRBJ2-1; no clear D gene. CDR3 size: 13 residues. Germline-derived CDR1 and CDR2 are MNHNS and SASEGT. The V end was cut by 0 bases, the J end by 4 bases, with 4 bases between. The chain's CDR3 is CASSEAGYNEQFF. CDR3 nucleotide sequence: TGTGCCAGCAGTGAAGCGGGTTACAATGAGCAGTTCTTC.

This clonotype has more than one count but fewer than ten. The chain has TRBV7-9 and TRBJ2-7; D gene ambiguous. Trimming left V 1 base short and J 4 bases short, with 11 bases between. The CDR3 loop spans 14 amino acids. CDR1 and CDR2 from the germline V gene are SEHNR and FQNEAQ (reference sequence). The CDR3 is CASSLVPQGYEQYF. The CDR3 region has the DNA TGTGCCAGCAGCTTAGTACCCCAAGGTTACGAGCAGTACTTC.

This clonotype was observed at least ten times. The chain carries TRBV20-1 and TRBJ2-7, with D perhaps given as TRBD1 or TRBD2 (5 bases each). Trimming removed 3 bases from V and 1 base from J, with 16 bases in between. The CDR3 covers 15 residues. The V gene's germline CDR1 is DFQATT and CDR2 SNEGSKA (reference sequence). The CDR3 DNA sequence: TGCAGTGCTAGGACAATCGGGACGGGTTCCTACGAGCAGTACTTC. It codes for CSARTIGTGSYEQYF.

The chain joins TRBV19 to TRBJ1-5; the D is unclear. Germline V gives CDR1 LNHDA, CDR2 SQIVND (reference sequence). V was shortened by 3 bases and J by 7 bases, with 10 bases between the two germline ends. The CDR3 consists of 13 residues. This CDR3 is CASSIQEEQPQHF. CDR3 in DNA: TGTGCCAGTAGTATCCAGGAAGAGCAGCCCCAGCATTTT.

V usage is TRBV28 and J usage is TRBJ1-2; 7 bases match TRBD1. CDR3 length: 13 amino acids. CDR1 MDHEN and CDR2 SYDVKM come from the germline V gene. The ends lost 6 bases at V and 7 bases at J; junction bases unmatched: 8. In nucleotides, the CDR3 is TGTGCCAGCAGGGGTACAGGGGTTAGTGGCTACACCTTC. Protein: CASRGTGVSGYTF.

J is TRBJ1-1 and V is TRBV7-2; 8 bases map to TRBD1. The CDR3 runs 15 residues. V lost 1 base, J lost 6 bases, and 7 bases stayed unmatched. Germline V lookup: CDR1 SGHTA, CDR2 FQGNSA. The CDR3 DNA sequence: TGTGCCAGCAGCTTAGTCTGGACAGGGTTTTCTGAAGCTTTCTTT. Amino acid sequence: CASSLVWTGFSEAFF.